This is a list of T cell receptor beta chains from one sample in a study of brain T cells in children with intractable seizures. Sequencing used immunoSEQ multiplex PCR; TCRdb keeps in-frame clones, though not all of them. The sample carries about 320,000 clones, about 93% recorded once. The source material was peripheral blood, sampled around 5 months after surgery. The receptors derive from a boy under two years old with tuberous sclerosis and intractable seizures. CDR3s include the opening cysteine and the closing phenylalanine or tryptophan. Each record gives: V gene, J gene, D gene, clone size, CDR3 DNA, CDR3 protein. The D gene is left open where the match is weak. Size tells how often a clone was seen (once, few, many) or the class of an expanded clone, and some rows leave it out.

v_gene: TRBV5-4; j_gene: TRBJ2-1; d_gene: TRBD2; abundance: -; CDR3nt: TGTGCCAGCAGCCGAGGGACTAGCAATGAGCAGTTCTTC; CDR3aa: CASSRGTSNEQFF
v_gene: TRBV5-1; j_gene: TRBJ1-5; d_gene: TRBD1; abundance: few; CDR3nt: TGCGCCAGCAGCTTGGGGACAGGGGGCCCCAATCAGCCCCAGCATTTT; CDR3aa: CASSLGTGGPNQPQHF
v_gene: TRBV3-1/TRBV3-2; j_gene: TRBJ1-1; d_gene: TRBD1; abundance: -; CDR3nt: TGTGCCAGCAGCAACCTCGACAGGGTGAGGACTGAAGCTTTCTTT; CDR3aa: CASSNLDRVRTEAFF
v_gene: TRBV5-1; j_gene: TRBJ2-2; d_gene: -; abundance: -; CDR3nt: TGCGCCAGCAGCCTTCAAACGAACACCGGGGAGCTGTTTTTT; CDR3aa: CASSLQTNTGELFF
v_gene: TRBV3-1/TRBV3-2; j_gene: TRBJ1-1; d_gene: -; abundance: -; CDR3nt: TGTGCCAGCAGCTTGGGACGGTGGGGGAGTGAAGCTTTCTTT; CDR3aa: CASSLGRWGSEAFF
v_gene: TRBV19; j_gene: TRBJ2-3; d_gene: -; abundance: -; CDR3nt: TGTGCCAGTAGTATACAGGGCGGGGGCACAGATACGCAGTATTTT; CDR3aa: CASSIQGGGTDTQYF
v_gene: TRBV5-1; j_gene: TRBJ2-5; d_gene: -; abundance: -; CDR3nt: TGCGCCAGCAGCTTTGAGTCTTCAGAGACCCAGTACTTC; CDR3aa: CASSFESSETQYF
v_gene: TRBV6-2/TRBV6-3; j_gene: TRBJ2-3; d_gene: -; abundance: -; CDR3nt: TGTGCCAGCAGTTACTCTCCGACTAGCACAGATACGCAGTATTTT; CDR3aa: CASSYSPTSTDTQYF
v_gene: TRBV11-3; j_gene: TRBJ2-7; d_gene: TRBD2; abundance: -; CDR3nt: TGTGCCAGCAGCTTAGAGGGGCGGTGGTTGCGGGAGGTTGGTGGGAACGAGCAGTACTTC; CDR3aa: CASSLEGRWLREVGGNEQYF
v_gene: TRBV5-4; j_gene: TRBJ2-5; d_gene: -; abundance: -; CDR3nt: TGTGCCAGCAGCCAAGGGCCCAGTAGCGCCAACCGGGAGACCCAGTACTTC; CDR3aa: CASSQGPSSANRETQYF